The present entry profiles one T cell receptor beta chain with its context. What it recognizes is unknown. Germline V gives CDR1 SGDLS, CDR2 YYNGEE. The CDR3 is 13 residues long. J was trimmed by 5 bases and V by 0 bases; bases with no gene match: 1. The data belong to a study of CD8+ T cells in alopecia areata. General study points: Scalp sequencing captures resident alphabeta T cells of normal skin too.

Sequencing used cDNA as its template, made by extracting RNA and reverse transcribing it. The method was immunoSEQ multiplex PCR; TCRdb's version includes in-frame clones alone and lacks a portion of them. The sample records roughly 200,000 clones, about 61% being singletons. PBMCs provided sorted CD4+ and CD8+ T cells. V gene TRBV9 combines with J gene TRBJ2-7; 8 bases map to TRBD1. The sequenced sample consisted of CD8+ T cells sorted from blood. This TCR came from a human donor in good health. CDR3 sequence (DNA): TGTGCCAGCAGCGTAGAACAGGGGGACGAGCAGTACTTC. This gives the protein CASSVEQGDEQYF.